Reported below is one T cell receptor beta chain. Its matching antigen is unknown. Germline V CDR1 and CDR2: SGHNT, YENEEA. The CDR3 covers 12 residues. Deletions cut 7 bases from V and 6 bases from J, with 13 bases between. The data stem from a study of OX40 agonist ivuxolimab in advanced cancers. Study information: The dose-escalation cohort had hepatocellular carcinoma, melanoma, renal cell or head and neck cancer. Partial responses were recorded for three patients, including one with hepatocellular carcinoma and two with cutaneous melanoma. Findings and caveats of the study: Within 6 weeks, CD4+ and CD8+ blood T cells expanded clonally at 0.1 to 3.0 mg/kg.

Exclusion of a patient followed from autoimmune disease history or systemic immunosuppression. Sequenced by immunoSEQ multiplex PCR; TCRdb stores in-frame clones only, minus some. The sample includes about 70,000 clones, roughly 90% seen only once; the top ten take under 10%. The receptor was derived from an adult with an advanced solid tumor such as melanoma, head and neck, liver or kidney cancer. This rearrangement joins TRBV11-3 to TRBJ2-7; D may be TRBD2 (6 bases). The sample consisted of CD4+ or CD8+ T cells sorted from blood, taken in a trial of the OX40 agonist ivuxolimab. CDR3: CASTLGGGEQYF. CDR3 bases: TGTGCCAGCACTCTGGGGGGTGGCGAGCAGTACTTC.